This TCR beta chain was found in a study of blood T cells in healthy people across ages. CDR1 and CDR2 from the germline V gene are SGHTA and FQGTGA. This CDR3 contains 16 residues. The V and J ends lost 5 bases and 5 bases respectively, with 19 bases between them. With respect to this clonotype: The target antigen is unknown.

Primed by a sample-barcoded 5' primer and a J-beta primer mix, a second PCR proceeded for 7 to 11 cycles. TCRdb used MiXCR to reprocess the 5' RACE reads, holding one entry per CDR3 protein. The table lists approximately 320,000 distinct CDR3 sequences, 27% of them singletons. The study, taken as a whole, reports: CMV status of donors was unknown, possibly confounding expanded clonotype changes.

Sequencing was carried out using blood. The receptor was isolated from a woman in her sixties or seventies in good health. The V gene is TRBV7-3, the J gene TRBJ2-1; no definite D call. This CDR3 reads CASSLYSPFVDNEQFF. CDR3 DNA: TGTGCCAGCAGCCTTTATAGTCCCTTTGTGGACAATGAGCAGTTCTTC.